A single sample gave rise to the 7 T cell receptor beta chains below, sequenced in a study of T cell repertoires and HLA-DP antigens. Sequencing was performed with immunoSEQ multiplex PCR; in TCRdb, only in-frame clones are kept and a portion is missing. The sample carries 55,000 to 80,000 clones, around four fifths recorded once. These receptors lack a known antigen. Input material: CD4+ T cells from PBMCs. The source of these receptors is a man between 60 and 70 years old in good health and CMV-seronegative.

In DNA, the CDR3 is TGTGCCAGCAGCCCGTCCGAAGGAACAGGAAACACCATATATTTT. Translating gives CASSPSEGTGNTIYF. The chain is built from TRBV6-5 and TRBJ1-3, with D hard to call. The CDR3 runs to 15 residues. Germline V gives CDR1 MNHEY, CDR2 SVGAGI. The ends were cut back, 6 bases at V and 4 bases at J, with 16 bases in the middle.

V usage is TRBV5-5 and J usage is TRBJ2-5, with 10 bases that match TRBD1. Germline V gene data show CDR1 as SGHKS and CDR2 as YYEKEE (reference sequence). The CDR3 covers 15 residues. The junction had 4 bases not matched to a gene; V was cut back by 4 bases and J by 1 base. The CDR3 DNA is TGTGCCAGCAGCGCGGGACAGGGGAGCCAAGAGACCCAGTACTTC. Its protein product is CASSAGQGSQETQYF.

The gene calls are TRBV30 and TRBJ1-3; D uncertain. V was cut by 4 bases and J by 0 bases, with 10 bases left in between. CDR3 length equals 14 residues. Germline loops: CDR1 GTSNPN, CDR2 SVGIG (reference sequence). The CDR3: CAWTAGYSGNTIYF. Here the CDR3 DNA reads TGTGCCTGGACCGCGGGTTACTCTGGAAACACCATATATTTT.

J is TRBJ2-7 and V is TRBV5-1; 9 positions match TRBD1. Trimming removed 6 bases from V and 0 bases from J; junction bases left unmatched: 7. This CDR3 spans 15 amino acids. CDR1 is SGHRS and CDR2 is YFSETQ in the germline V gene. CDR3 amino acids: CASINGTGSSYEQYF. CDR3 nucleotides: TGCGCCAGCATCAACGGGACAGGGAGCTCCTACGAGCAGTACTTC.

This chain uses TRBV5-6 with TRBJ2-7; D possibly corresponds to TRBD1 (8 bases). The germline V gene encodes CDR1 SGHDT and CDR2 YYEEEE. This CDR3 is 14 amino acids long. V was shortened by 6 bases and J by 1 base, with 14 bases between the two germline ends. The CDR3 DNA reads as TGTGCCAGCATTAAACAGGGGGGGTCCTACGAGCAGTACGTC. It specifies CASIKQGGSYEQYV.

This clone was seen only a few times. The rearrangement links TRBV6-5 to TRBJ2-3; possible D gene TRBD2, 6 bases. The germline gives CDR1 MNHEY, CDR2 SVGAGI. Trimming took off 6 bases at V and 0 bases at J, with 10 bases between the two ends. CDR3 length equals 14 residues. The CDR3 DNA reads as TGTGCCAGCAGAAGGGCGGGGAGCACAGATACGCAGTATTTT. Protein product: CASRRAGSTDTQYF.

This chain uses TRBV27 with TRBJ2-7, with D possibly being TRBD1 (6 bases). Germline lookup yields CDR1 MNHEY and CDR2 SMNVEV (reference sequence). Trimming took 5 bases from V and 6 from J, leaving 20 bases between them. This CDR3 is 15 amino acids long. CDR3 amino acids: CASSAHRDLGGEQYF. The CDR3, as DNA: TGTGCCAGCAGTGCGCACAGGGACCTTGGGGGCGAGCAGTACTTC.